This T cell receptor (beta chain) was documented in a study of blood T cell repertoires in COVID-19. The wider study: Specimens from acute and convalescent COVID-19 originated in the United States, Italy and Spain.

Original data processing: The authors estimated nucleated cell counts from reference gene primer amplification. Libraries were prepared by immunoSEQ multiplex PCR; TCRdb keeps only in-frame clonotypes and omits some of them. V, J and clone size are those of that table, while D and trimming were read from the DNA. The table has about 190,000 clones, 80% to 85% seen once. There are 15 residues in the CDR3. The junction had 5 bases not matched to a gene; V was cut back by 4 bases and J by 4 bases. Germline CDR1 reads MNHEY; CDR2 reads SVGEGT. V is TRBV6-2 or TRBV6-3 and J is TRBJ2-3; 10 bases match TRBD2. The sequenced sample was peripheral blood. The TCR originated in a middle-aged woman with acute or convalescent COVID-19. CDR3 coding DNA: TGTGCCAGCAGTTTACAAGCGGGAGGGGCAGATACGCAGTATTTT. The encoded protein is CASSLQAGGADTQYF.